The next 20 T cell receptor beta chains were all read from a single sample in a study of glioma-infiltrating T cells. Amplification of TCR alpha and beta CDR3 regions from RNA used iRepertoire nested multiplex PCR. TCRdb itself ran the multiplex PCR reads through MiXCR, one entry per CDR3 protein. The table lists around 180,000 distinct CDR3 sequences, around 40% of them singletons. Sequenced sample: glioma tissue, nonneoplastic brain tissue, or PBMCs (not recorded which). These receptor sequences come from a human donor with low-grade glioma or glioblastoma, undergoing nonglioma brain surgery, or in good health (not recorded which).

This clonotype was seen a few times. V and J are TRBV12-3 or TRBV12-4 and TRBJ1-3; a weak D match, TRBD1 (5 bases). Trimming took off 4 bases at V and 0 bases at J, with 10 bases between the two ends. This CDR3 region has 15 residues. CDR3 in DNA: TGTGCCAGCAGTTGGGGGGTCTTCTCTGGAAACACCATATATTTT. As protein: CASSWGVFSGNTIYF.

The chain has TRBV19 and TRBJ2-5; perhaps TRBD2 as D (6 bases). The V gene lost 8 bases and the J gene lost 4 bases, with 14 bases spanning the gap. Germline loops: CDR1 LNHDA, CDR2 SQIVND (reference sequence). The CDR3 extends over 13 amino acids. The CDR3, as DNA: TGTGCCAGTTATGGAGGGTTTGGAGAGACCCAGTACTTC. Its translation is CASYGGFGETQYF.

This clonotype was recorded at least ten times. The chain joins TRBV10-2 to TRBJ2-1, with TRBD2 matching over 8 bases. The V segment lost 6 bases and the J segment 4 bases; nucleotides outside the gene matches: 2. The CDR3 spans 13 residues. The germline V gene encodes CDR1 WSHSY and CDR2 SAAADI. The CDR3 here is CASRPGGYNEQFF. The CDR3, as DNA: TGCGCCAGCAGGCCGGGAGGGTACAATGAGCAGTTCTTC.

For this clonotype: One base away lies a much larger clone, so this may be a sequencing read error. V and J are TRBV28 and TRBJ1-1; unclear D gene. The germline V gene has CDR1 MDHEN and CDR2 SYDVKM. V dropped 3 bases and J dropped 5 bases, with 10 bases sitting between them. The CDR3 is made up of 13 amino acids. The CDR3 spells CASSFMGKTEAFF. The CDR3 nucleotides are TGTGCCAGCAGTTTTATGGGCAAAACTGAAGCTTTCTTT.

This clonotype came up many times. The chain carries TRBV7-9 and TRBJ2-1, with 9 bases aligning to TRBD1. Looked up from germline, CDR1 is SEHNR and CDR2 is FQNEAQ (reference sequence). The CDR3 extends over 14 amino acids. The V and J ends lost 5 bases and 7 bases, in that order; junction bases with no gene match: 6. As DNA, the CDR3 is TGTGCCAGCAGCCCCCGGGACAGGGAGAATGAGCAGTTCTTC. Residues: CASSPRDRENEQFF. The variable domain in full, with the rest retrieved from reference TRBV7-9 and TRBJ2-1, is DTGVSQNPRHKITKRGQNVTFRCDPISEHNRLYWYRQTLGQGPEFLTYFQNEAQLEKSRLLSDRFSAERPKGSFSTLEIQRTEQGDSAMYLCASSPRDRENEQFFGPGTRLTVL.

This clonotype was counted once. CDR3 sequence: CASRGQTYRQYF. The DNA of the CDR3 is TGTGCCAGCAGGGGACAGACGTATAGGCAGTATTTT. The chain combines TRBV6-1 with TRBJ2-3; TRBD1 matches 7 bases. This CDR3 region has 12 residues. The V gene's germline CDR1 is MNHNS and CDR2 SASEGT. J lost 11 bases, V lost 6 bases, and 8 bases had no gene match.

J is TRBJ2-1 and V is TRBV30; TRBD2 is a possible D gene (6 bases). The germline V gene has CDR1 GTSNPN and CDR2 SVGIG (reference sequence). V dropped 1 base and J dropped 0 bases, with 16 bases sitting between them. This CDR3 spans 17 amino acids. CDR3 sequence (DNA): TGTGCCTGGAGTGGTCAAACTAGCAGGATCTCCTACAATGAGCAGTTCTTC. Translated: CAWSGQTSRISYNEQFF.

The rearrangement links TRBV19 to TRBJ2-1; tentatively, D is TRBD2 (5 bases). Per germline, CDR1 LNHDA and CDR2 SQIVND (reference sequence). V lost 1 base and J 3 bases, leaving 10 bases between the germline ends. There are 15 residues in the CDR3. DNA for the CDR3: TGTGCCAGTAGTATAGTTGGCGGGCGCTACAATGAGCAGTTCTTC. It translates to CASSIVGGRYNEQFF.

Details on this clonotype: This may be a read error: a much more frequent sequence differs by one nucleotide. J is TRBJ2-1 and V is TRBV4-1; 9 nucleotides line up with TRBD2. V lost 3 bases and J lost 4; bases outside the gene matches: 4. Germline CDR1 and CDR2: MGHRA and YSYEKL. CDR3 size: 15 residues. For the CDR3, the DNA is TGCGCCAGCAGCCAGGGACTAGCTCTATACAATGAGCAGTTCTTC. As protein: CASSQGLALYNEQFF.

J is TRBJ2-5 and V is TRBV3-1, with 11 bases that match TRBD2. Trimming cost V 1 base and J 8 bases; bases outside gene matches: 3. Germline assignment: CDR1 LGHDT and CDR2 YNNKEL (reference sequence). The CDR3 totals 14 residues. In DNA form, the CDR3 reads TGTGCCAGCAGCCAAGTTCGACTAGCGGGAACCCAGTACTTC. It encodes CASSQVRLAGTQYF.

This clonotype has a count of ten or more. The chain couples TRBV28 to TRBJ1-4; 7 bases are shared with TRBD1. The CDR3 extends over 15 amino acids. Per germline, CDR1 MDHEN and CDR2 SYDVKM. Trimming at V came to 7 bases and at J to 7 bases, leaving 12 bases not matched to a gene. As DNA, the CDR3 is TGTGCCAGCACTTTTAGAAGACAGGGTGTTGAAAAACTGTTTTTT. Translation: CASTFRRQGVEKLFF.

The J gene is TRBJ1-4, the V gene TRBV13; no firm D call. This CDR3 has 14 amino acids. V was clipped by 2 bases and J by 6 bases, with 10 bases between them. CDR1 PRHDT and CDR2 FYEKMQ come from the germline V gene (reference sequence). The CDR3 reads CASSLKRWDEKLFF. In nucleotides, the CDR3 is TGTGCCAGCAGCTTAAAACGATGGGATGAAAAACTGTTTTTT.

This clonotype showed up just a few times. The chain uses TRBV29-1 and TRBJ2-5; a weak D match, TRBD1 (6 bases). Germline-derived CDR1 and CDR2 are SQVTM and ANQGSEA. V lost 7 bases and J lost 5, with 26 bases in between. CDR3 length: 16 amino acids. The DNA for the CDR3 is TGCAGCGCACCATCCACAGGGATCGTGAGTTCGGAGACCCAGTACTTC. This sequence encodes CSAPSTGIVSSETQYF.

With regard to this clonotype: This sequence may be a read error, since a much larger clone differs from it by one base. The V gene is TRBV7-2, the J gene TRBJ1-4, with 7 bases that match TRBD1. V lost 5 bases to trimming and J lost 6 bases; unmatched junction nucleotides: 9. The CDR3 loop spans 15 amino acids. The germline V gene encodes CDR1 SGHTA and CDR2 FQGNSA. CDR3 nucleotide sequence: TGTGCCAGCAGCCCTCGCCCAGGGGGGGATGAAAAACTGTTTTTT. Its protein is CASSPRPGGDEKLFF. The full variable domain, with the rest looked up from reference TRBV7-2 and TRBJ1-4, is GAGVSQSPSNKVTEKGKDVELRCDPISGHTALYWYRQSLGQGLEFLIYFQGNSAPDKSGLPSDRFSAERTGGSVSTLTIQRTQQEDSAVYLCASSPRPGGDEKLFFGSGTQLSVL.

This clonotype occurred many times. The rearrangement joins TRBV7-2 to TRBJ2-5; TRBD1 is a possible D gene (6 bases). The V gene's germline CDR1 is SGHTA and CDR2 FQGNSA. CDR3 length: 15 amino acids. Trimming removed 1 base from V and 4 bases from J, with 13 bases in between. In nucleotides, the CDR3 is TGTGCCAGCAGCTTAGTCGTGGGGGCGGGAGAGACCCAGTACTTC. Its protein is CASSLVVGAGETQYF.

In this sample, this clonotype turned up many times. V gene TRBV6-2 or TRBV6-3 combines with J gene TRBJ1-2; 7 bases line up with TRBD1. Germline CDR1 is MNHEY and CDR2 is SVGEGT. The ends lost 1 base at V and 8 bases at J; junction bases unmatched: 10. This CDR3 is 15 amino acids long. Here the CDR3 DNA reads TGTGCCAGCAGTTACTTCGACAGGGAAAGCCGCGGCTACACCTTC. Amino acids: CASSYFDRESRGYTF.

In this sample, this clonotype turned up a few times. V usage is TRBV7-6 and J usage is TRBJ2-3, with a weak D call TRBD2 (5 bases). This CDR3 is built from 14 residues. The germline V gene encodes CDR1 SGHVS and CDR2 FNYEAQ. V lost 5 bases and J 0 bases, leaving 9 bases between the germline ends. As DNA, the CDR3 is TGTGCCAGCAGCCGAGGGTGGAGCACAGATACGCAGTATTTT. As protein: CASSRGWSTDTQYF.

About this clonotype: Since a much larger clone is just one base distant, this may be a read error. The chain is built from TRBV27 and TRBJ2-5; D gene unclear. CDR1 and CDR2 (germline): MNHEY, SMNVEV (reference sequence). V gave up 7 bases and J gave up 2 bases, with 5 bases separating them. The CDR3 runs to 11 residues. The CDR3 DNA reads as TGTGCCAGCATAAAGCAAGAGACCCAGTACTTC. It codes for CASIKQETQYF.

The genes are TRBV3-1 and TRBJ1-2; 8 nucleotides match TRBD1. The CDR3 has 15 residues. In germline, CDR1 is LGHDT, CDR2 YNNKEL (reference sequence). The V segment lost 6 bases and the J segment 0 bases; nucleotides outside the gene matches: 6. The CDR3 nucleotides are TGTGCCAGCAGACCCCTGACAGGGGCTAACTATGGCTACACCTTC. This encodes CASRPLTGANYGYTF.

Worth noting for this clonotype: Possible read error: a much larger clone is one base away. The chain is built from TRBV18 and TRBJ1-5, with D hard to call. CDR1 and CDR2 (germline): KGHSH, LQKENI. This CDR3 has 14 residues. The V gene lost 4 bases and the J gene lost 5 bases, with 12 bases spanning the gap. As DNA, the CDR3 is TGTGCCAGCTCACATGAATCGCAGGATCAGCCCCAGCATTTT. This gives the protein CASSHESQDQPQHF. The full variable domain, in which reference TRBV18 and TRBJ1-5 provide the parts outside the CDR3, is NAGVMQNPRHLVRRRGQEARLRCSPMKGHSHVYWYRQLPEEGLKFMVYLQKENIIDESGMPKERFSAEFPKEGPSILRIQQVVRGDSAAYFCASSHESQDQPQHFGDGTRLSIL.